This entry is about one T cell receptor beta chain. Its cognate antigen is unknown. TCR beta CDR3 regions were amplified from RNA. Using the HTBI primer set, a first-round RT-PCR was run on the TCR CDR3. MiXCR, applied by TCRdb to the multiplex PCR reads, yields one record per CDR3 protein. Seen here are about half a million distinct CDR3 sequences, around 22% observed once, and the top ten hold about 11%. This CDR3 comprises 18 residues. V lost 5 bases and J lost 3, with 26 bases in between. Germline CDR1 reads SGHAT; CDR2 reads FQDESV (reference sequence). These data originate in a study of T cells in Graves' hyperthyroidism and ophthalmopathy. General study points: Within blood appeared most thyroid clonotypes that had expanded above 0.001.

Disease lasting under 3 months, a NOSPECS grade of at least 4, and a Clinical Activity Score of at least 3 were features of the ophthalmopathy patients. Sequenced: blood. The gene calls are TRBV11-1 and TRBJ2-7; D is uncertain. This sequence was found in a woman aged 25 to 39 with Graves' ophthalmopathy. The CDR3 loop is CASSLPPRGGQRFYEQYF. The CDR3 region has the DNA TGTGCCAGCAGCCTACCACCACGAGGCGGCCAGCGATTCTACGAGCAGTACTTC.